This passage covers 3 T cell receptor beta chains from one sample sequenced in a study of glioma-infiltrating T cells. The iRepertoire nested amplicon-rescue multiplex PCR amplified TCR alpha and beta CDR3s from RNA. MiXCR was run by TCRdb on the multiplex PCR reads, yielding one entry per CDR3 protein. The sample consists of about 180,000 distinct CDR3 sequences, about 40% of them appearing once. Sequenced sample: glioma tissue, nonneoplastic brain tissue, or PBMCs (not recorded which). The receptor source for this set is a human donor with low-grade glioma or glioblastoma, undergoing nonglioma brain surgery, or in good health (not recorded which).

The sample holds many counts of this clonotype. J is TRBJ2-7 and V is TRBV27, with D tentatively TRBD2 (6 bases). The CDR3 spans 17 residues. V lost 4 bases and J 7 bases, leaving 26 bases between the germline ends. Per the germline V gene, CDR1 is MNHEY and CDR2 is SMNVEV (reference sequence). CDR3 coding DNA: TGTGCCAGCAGTTCTATGACTGGCGTAGCGGCTGGGGGGGAGCAGTACTTC. As protein: CASSSMTGVAAGGEQYF.

This clonotype was detected only a few times. It may be a read error: a sequence one base away is much more abundant. The gene calls are TRBV3-1 and TRBJ1-2, with 8 positions matching TRBD1. The germline V gene has CDR1 LGHDT and CDR2 YNNKEL (reference sequence). The CDR3 is 13 residues long. V was clipped by 4 bases and J by 10 bases; unmatched bases: 8. In nucleotides, the CDR3 is TGTGCCAGCAGCCCCGGACAGGGACGGCTCTACACCTTC. Protein: CASSPGQGRLYTF.

The rearrangement links TRBV28 to TRBJ2-1; 7 bases match TRBD2. The CDR3 is 15 amino acids. Germline values: CDR1 MDHEN, CDR2 SYDVKM. The CDR3 DNA follows: TGTGCAGGCAGTTTGTCTCTACGGGAGGACAATGAGCAGTTCTTC. Translated, it gives CAGSLSLREDNEQFF.